The 20 T cell receptor beta chains listed next were all sequenced from one sample in a study of cytotoxic CD8 clonotypes in ibrutinib-treated CLL. Here immunoSEQ multiplex PCR was the method, and the copy in TCRdb shows in-frame clones only, minus some. In the table there are under 300,000 clones, approximately 76% of which are singletons. The sample in question was PBMCs, obtained at disease progression, from a patient treated with ibrutinib. Receptors originate from a human donor with chronic lymphocytic leukemia.

CDR3 amino acids: CASSQESGFTDTQYF. CDR3 sequence (DNA): TGCGCCAGCAGCCAAGAAAGTGGGTTCACAGATACGCAGTATTTT. The chain employs TRBV4-3 and TRBJ2-3; D gene uncertain. The V gene lost 0 bases and the J gene lost 2 bases, with 9 bases spanning the gap. Germline V gene sequence: CDR1 LGHNA, CDR2 YSLEER. The CDR3 is 15 residues long.

V usage is TRBV9 and J usage is TRBJ1-1, with 7 bases aligning to TRBD1. Trimming cost V 4 bases and J 1 base; bases outside gene matches: 7. The CDR3 loop spans 15 amino acids. Per the germline V gene, CDR1 is SGDLS and CDR2 is YYNGEE. Written as DNA, the CDR3 is TGTGCCAGCAGCCTACGGACAGGTCCGAACACTGAAGCTTTCTTT. It yields the protein CASSLRTGPNTEAFF.

The chain uses TRBV5-4 and TRBJ1-2; D unclear. Germline V CDR1 and CDR2: SGHNT, YYREEE (reference sequence). Deletions cut 0 bases from V and 2 bases from J, with 11 bases between. The CDR3 has 15 residues. CDR3 sequence: CASSLALTYNYGYTF. The CDR3 bases are TGTGCCAGCAGCTTGGCCCTGACGTACAACTATGGCTACACCTTC.

The V and J genes are TRBV28 and TRBJ2-1; no clear D. The V gene lost 7 bases and the J gene lost 3 bases, with 10 bases spanning the gap. This CDR3 is 13 amino acids long. Germline V gene lookup returns CDR1 MDHEN and CDR2 SYDVKM. The chain's CDR3 is CASTIGHYNEQFF. CDR3 DNA: TGTGCCAGCACCATAGGGCACTACAATGAGCAGTTCTTC.

This clone was picked up one time. The chain couples TRBV29-1 to TRBJ1-1; a possible D gene is TRBD1 (6 bases). The CDR3 consists of 14 residues. The V end was cut by 3 bases, the J end by 2 bases, with 13 bases between. CDR1 is SQVTM, CDR2 ANQGSEA, per germline. DNA of the CDR3: TGCAGCGTTGACCCTAGGACAGTTAACACTGAAGCTTTCTTT. This encodes CSVDPRTVNTEAFF.

The V call is TRBV27, the J call TRBJ2-5, with 8 bases matching TRBD1. Looked up from germline, CDR1 is MNHEY and CDR2 is SMNVEV (reference sequence). Trimming cost V 5 bases and J 5 bases; bases outside gene matches: 10. The CDR3 totals 15 residues. The CDR3 protein is CASSAGQALGETQYF. CDR3 sequence (DNA): TGTGCCAGCAGTGCGGGACAGGCCCTAGGTGAGACCCAGTACTTC.

Points on this clone: The sample carries other DNA sequences with the same CDR3. The chain combines TRBV5-1 with TRBJ1-2; D is ambiguous. Trimming took off 0 bases at V and 2 bases at J, with 5 bases between the two ends. The CDR3 spans 13 residues. The germline V gene has CDR1 SGHRS and CDR2 YFSETQ. This chain's CDR3 is CASSLVGNYGYTF. The CDR3 nucleotides are TGCGCCAGCAGCTTGGTAGGGAACTATGGCTACACCTTC.

The V and J genes are TRBV7-9 and TRBJ1-6, with D perhaps TRBD1 (6 bases). Germline V lookup: CDR1 SEHNR, CDR2 FQNEAQ (reference sequence). This CDR3 is built from 15 residues. Between the trimmed V and J ends, which lost 5 bases and 5 bases, there was a span of 13 bases. CDR3 region: CASSNHGGDNSPLHF. For the CDR3, the DNA is TGTGCCAGCAGCAATCATGGGGGCGATAATTCACCCCTCCACTTT.

V usage is TRBV9 and J usage is TRBJ2-1; 11 nucleotides line up with TRBD2. CDR1 and CDR2 from the germline V gene are SGDLS and YYNGEE. CDR3 length: 17 residues. Losses at the gene ends were 0 bases for V and 5 bases for J; bases not matched to a gene: 7. The CDR3 loop is CASSVEVAGGRDNEQFF. CDR3 in DNA: TGTGCCAGCAGCGTAGAAGTAGCGGGAGGGCGGGACAATGAGCAGTTCTTC.

CDR3 DNA sequence: TGTGCCAGCAGTGAGACTAGCGGTTTTCTCTATGAGCAGTTCTTC. It is translated as CASSETSGFLYEQFF. The chain joins TRBV6-4 to TRBJ2-1; 9 positions match TRBD2. This CDR3 is 15 amino acids long. The ends lost 3 bases at V and 8 bases at J; junction bases unmatched: 8. Germline CDR1 reads MRHNA; CDR2 reads SNTAGT.

The chain employs TRBV4-1 and TRBJ1-4; TRBD1 might be the D (5 bases). V dropped 3 bases and J dropped 7 bases, with 12 bases sitting between them. The CDR3 loop spans 14 amino acids. CDR1 is MGHRA, CDR2 YSYEKL, per germline. The CDR3 DNA reads TGCGCCAGCAGCCATTCGGGGGTGGTTGAAAAACTGTTTTTT. It is translated as CASSHSGVVEKLFF.

The DNA of the CDR3 is TGCAGCGTCTTGACCGGGACAGGGCTTTCCAATGAGCAGTTCTTC. Translated, it gives CSVLTGTGLSNEQFF. This chain uses TRBV29-1 with TRBJ2-1; 9 bases match TRBD1. Trimming cost V 6 bases and J 6 bases; bases outside gene matches: 12. CDR3 length: 15 residues. Looked up from germline, CDR1 is SQVTM and CDR2 is ANQGSEA.

The chain combines TRBV7-9 with TRBJ2-6, with a possible D match to TRBD1 (6 bases). The V end lost 1 base, the J end lost 5 bases, and 12 bases lay between the germline ends. Germline lookup yields CDR1 SEHNR and CDR2 FQNEAQ (reference sequence). The CDR3 totals 16 residues. CDR3 in amino acids: CASSLGAQGWANVLTF. The CDR3 region has the DNA TGTGCCAGCAGCTTAGGTGCACAGGGATGGGCCAACGTCCTGACTTTC.

Relative to its sample, this clone is medium-sized. The chain recombines TRBV4-2 with TRBJ1-3, with D unclear. This CDR3 has 15 residues. The ends were cut back, 2 bases at V and 6 bases at J, with 14 bases in the middle. Germline loops: CDR1 LGHNA, CDR2 YNFKEQ. Written as DNA, the CDR3 is TGTGCCAGCAGCCAAATAGGGATTGGTGAAAACACCATATATTTT. The encoded protein is CASSQIGIGENTIYF.

This chain uses TRBV6-4 with TRBJ2-6; 9 bases fit TRBD1. Per germline, CDR1 MRHNA and CDR2 SNTAGT. This CDR3 is built from 17 residues. After removal of 4 bases from V and 2 bases from J, the junction contained 6 bases not matched to a gene. The CDR3 protein is CASSVTGGFPGANVLTF. The CDR3 nucleotides are TGTGCCAGCAGTGTGACAGGGGGTTTCCCTGGGGCCAACGTCCTGACTTTC.

This clone has only one observation. V gene TRBV29-1 combines with J gene TRBJ2-1; weak D call: TRBD2 (6 bases). The CDR3 totals 14 residues. The germline CDR1 and CDR2 sequences are SQVTM and ANQGSEA. Trimming removed 5 bases from V and 0 bases from J, with 11 bases in between. The CDR3 loop is CSVLTGGSYNEQFF. CDR3 nucleotide sequence: TGCAGCGTTCTCACCGGGGGCTCCTACAATGAGCAGTTCTTC.

There are a few counts of this clone. The J gene is TRBJ1-2, the V gene TRBV18, with TRBD1 matching 9 bases. V lost 4 bases to trimming and J lost 2 bases; unmatched junction nucleotides: 2. This CDR3 contains 14 residues. Germline CDR1 reads KGHSH; CDR2 reads LQKENI. The chain's CDR3 is CASSLGTGNYGYTF. The CDR3 nucleotides are TGTGCCAGCTCACTAGGGACAGGGAACTATGGCTACACCTTC.

The CDR3 region is CASSLDLGFRKNVDTQYF. The CDR3 nucleotides read TGTGCCAGCAGCTTAGATCTGGGGTTTCGGAAGAATGTAGATACGCAGTATTTT. V is TRBV11-2 and J is TRBJ2-3; no definite D call. CDR3 length equals 18 residues. With 0 bases removed from V and 5 bases from J, the gap between germline ends came to 21 bases. CDR1 is SGHAT, CDR2 FQNNGV, per germline.

The chain has TRBV5-4 and TRBJ1-1, with D perhaps matching TRBD1 (6 bases). The germline gives CDR1 SGHNT, CDR2 YYREEE (reference sequence). Trimming left V 4 bases short and J 5 bases short, with 9 bases between. The CDR3 contains 12 residues. The CDR3 loop reads CASSQGFTEAFF. The CDR3 DNA reads as TGTGCCAGCAGCCAGGGGTTTACTGAAGCTTTCTTT.

This clone was found a few times. The chain links TRBV2 to TRBJ1-4; D gene ambiguous. V lost 3 bases and J lost 7, with 12 bases in between. The germline V gene has CDR1 SNHLY and CDR2 FYNNEI. CDR3 length: 14 residues. CDR3 bases: TGTGCCAGCAGTGAGGGCCTTCTCCTTGAAAAACTGTTTTTT. Protein product: CASSEGLLLEKLFF.